The T cell receptor (beta chain) described here comes from a study of monozygotic twins with inflammatory bowel disease. Regarding the study as a whole: Heterogeneous immunosuppressive treatment regimens may have introduced variability into patient repertoires. IBD patients shared fewer clonotypes with other individuals than healthy twins, especially patients with disease activity signs.

CDR3 length: 15 residues. Germline CDR1 and CDR2: SQVTM and ANQGSEA. Added by template switching were UMIs that each held a 6-nucleotide sample barcode. Each CDR3 protein gets one entry in TCRdb, which reprocessed the 5' RACE reads and gives no DNA. In all, the sample yields over 130,000 distinct CDR3 sequences. Turning to this clonotype: Its specificity is not known.

Sequenced sample: blood. The origin of this receptor is a human donor with ulcerative colitis or Crohn's disease, or a healthy co-twin of an affected twin (not recorded which). The chain uses TRBV29-1 and TRBJ2-1. CDR3 sequence: CSVDGTFPSYNEQFF.